The source of this T cell receptor (beta chain) is a study of blood T cells in healthy people across ages. Study results and limitations: Since the PBMCs were unsorted, naive and antigen-experienced cells could not be conclusively compared.

Donors were systemically healthy Caucasian individuals from Russia aged 6 to 90 years. This CDR3 spans 19 amino acids. Between the trimmed V and J ends, which lost 6 bases and 0 bases, there was a span of 24 bases. Germline CDR1 is ENHRY and CDR2 is SYGVKD. The authors ran a second PCR of about 7 to 11 cycles using a sample-barcoded 5' primer and a J-beta primer mix. Each sample yielded at least 2.5 million CDR3-containing paired-end reads. Using its own MiXCR run on the 5' RACE reads, TCRdb lists one record per CDR3 protein. Among some 1,800,000 distinct CDR3 sequences listed, about two fifths were seen once. This clonotype has only a few counts. Its target is unknown.

V gene TRBV10-3 combines with J gene TRBJ2-1, with D possibly called TRBD1 or TRBD2 (6 bases each). Sequencing was carried out using blood. The clonotype was recovered from a human donor in good health. CDR3 protein: CAISKLLTGTLSSYNEQFF. In DNA form, the CDR3 reads TGTGCCATCAGCAAACTTCTAACAGGGACTCTCAGCTCCTACAATGAGCAGTTCTTC.